Presented here are 23 T cell receptor beta chains from one specimen sequenced in a study of blood T cell repertoires in COVID-19. Assay: immunoSEQ multiplex PCR; the TCRdb copy retains only in-frame clones and omits some. This sample has about 150,000 clones, with 86% found just once. The sequencing sample was made of peripheral blood. These receptors all stem from a woman aged 65 to 85 with acute or convalescent COVID-19.

The V gene is TRBV20-1, the J gene TRBJ1-1; D may be TRBD1 (5 bases). The length of the CDR3 is 11 residues. Per the germline V gene, CDR1 is DFQATT and CDR2 is SNEGSKA (reference sequence). CDR3 nucleotides: TGCAGCTGGGACTCGAACACTGAAGCTTTCTTT. Protein product: CSWDSNTEAFF.

This clone has only a few counts. V usage is TRBV11-1 and J usage is TRBJ2-7, with 9 bases matching TRBD1. Unmatched junction bases numbered 6, after V lost 5 bases and J lost 4 bases. This CDR3 region has 14 residues. The germline gives CDR1 SGHAT, CDR2 FQDESV (reference sequence). CDR3 sequence (DNA): TGTGCCAGCAGCCTGGGGACAGGGTGGTACGAGCAGTACTTC. Amino acid sequence: CASSLGTGWYEQYF.

This clone appeared a few times. The chain couples TRBV9 to TRBJ2-7; tentatively, D is TRBD1 (6 bases). V was pared by 3 bases and J by 3 bases, with 13 bases between. This CDR3 comprises 14 residues. CDR1 is SGDLS, CDR2 YYNGEE, per germline. The CDR3 sequence is CASSASTGIYEQYF. In DNA form, the CDR3 reads TGTGCCAGCAGCGCTTCCACAGGGATCTACGAGCAGTACTTC. Based on the CDR3 plus reference TRBV9 and TRBJ2-7, the full variable domain is DSGVTQTPKHLITATGQRVTLRCSPRSGDLSVYWYQQSLDQGLQFLIQYYNGEERAKGNILERFSAQQFPDLHSELNLSSLELGDSALYFCASSASTGIYEQYFGPGTRLTVT.

This chain joins TRBV7-2 and TRBJ2-3, with 8 bases lining up with TRBD2. Germline V gene lookup returns CDR1 SGHTA and CDR2 FQGNSA. The CDR3 length is 16 residues. The V gene end was trimmed by 6 bases and the J gene end by 5 bases; junction bases not matched to a gene: 13. CDR3 in amino acids: CASSRWAGGLGDTQYF. The CDR3 region has the DNA TGTGCCAGCAGTCGTTGGGCGGGAGGTCTTGGAGATACGCAGTATTTT.

CDR3 protein: CASSPDQGNQPQHF. DNA for the CDR3: TGCGCCAGCAGCCCAGACCAGGGGAATCAGCCCCAGCATTTT. The gene calls are TRBV4-1 and TRBJ1-5; D might be TRBD1 (6 bases). The V gene's germline CDR1 is MGHRA and CDR2 YSYEKL. V shed 4 bases and J shed 4 bases, with 11 bases lying between them. CDR3 size: 14 residues.

DNA of the CDR3: TGTGCCAGCAGCTCCACAGTCACTAACTATGGCTACACCTTC. Translation: CASSSTVTNYGYTF. V gene TRBV28 combines with J gene TRBJ1-2; D is unresolved. Germline V gene lookup returns CDR1 MDHEN and CDR2 SYDVKM. The CDR3 sequence is 14 residues long. Trimming pared 6 bases from V and 0 bases from J, leaving 11 bases between.

The chain employs TRBV7-2 and TRBJ2-7, with a weak D call TRBD1 (6 bases). This CDR3 contains 15 residues. Germline V CDR1 and CDR2: SGHTA, FQGNSA. V lost 6 bases to trimming and J lost 5 bases, with 20 bases between them. CDR3 bases: TGTGCCAGCAGACTCACCTACAGGGATACGAACGAGCAGTACTTC. It translates to CASRLTYRDTNEQYF.

This clone was seen more than once but under ten times. For the CDR3, the DNA is TGTGCCAGCTCACCAGGACAGGGCGCGATTCAGCCCCAGCATTTT. As protein: CASSPGQGAIQPQHF. The chain uses TRBV18 and TRBJ1-5; 8 nucleotides match TRBD1. After removal of 2 bases from V and 6 bases from J, the junction contained 6 bases not matched to a gene. Germline V gives CDR1 KGHSH, CDR2 LQKENI. This CDR3 has 15 residues.

This clone was recorded once. The V and J genes are TRBV6-5 and TRBJ2-7, with 7 bases lining up with TRBD2. This CDR3 is built from 15 residues. The germline V gene encodes CDR1 MNHEY and CDR2 SVGAGI. J lost 1 base, V lost 6 bases, and 9 bases had no gene match. The CDR3 DNA reads TGTGCCAGCAGCGTACTGGCTAGCGGATCCTACGAGCAGTACTTC. Translating gives CASSVLASGSYEQYF.

The chain uses TRBV7-2 and TRBJ2-3, with D possibly being TRBD2 (6 bases). V lost 0 bases and J 8 bases, leaving 9 bases between the germline ends. Germline lookup yields CDR1 SGHTA and CDR2 FQGNSA. This CDR3 contains 13 residues. The CDR3 spells CASSLAGLVTQYF. The CDR3 bases are TGTGCCAGCAGCTTAGCGGGACTGGTTACGCAGTATTTT. Complete variable domain (other parts from reference TRBV7-2 and TRBJ2-3): GAGVSQSPSNKVTEKGKDVELRCDPISGHTALYWYRQSLGQGLEFLIYFQGNSAPDKSGLPSDRFSAERTGGSVSTLTIQRTQQEDSAVYLCASSLAGLVTQYFGPGTRLTVL.

The chain carries TRBV5-1 and TRBJ1-3; D may be TRBD1 (6 bases). V was clipped by 4 bases and J by 0 bases, with 14 bases between them. Germline lookup yields CDR1 SGHRS and CDR2 YFSETQ. The CDR3 is 16 amino acids. The CDR3 region has the DNA TGCGCCAGCAGCCTTAGAGACAGGATCTCTGGAAACACCATATATTTT. Translated: CASSLRDRISGNTIYF. Based on the CDR3 plus reference TRBV5-1 and TRBJ1-3, the full variable domain is KAGVTQTPRYLIKTRGQQVTLSCSPISGHRSVSWYQQTPGQGLQFLFEYFSETQRNKGNFPGRFSGRQFSNSRSEMNVSTLELGDSALYLCASSLRDRISGNTIYFGEGSWLTVV.

V usage is TRBV24-1 and J usage is TRBJ2-3; 10 bases agree with TRBD1. This CDR3 has 15 residues. The V gene's germline CDR1 is KGHDR and CDR2 SFDVKD. Trimming took 8 bases from V and 4 from J; bases not matched to a gene: 8. Written as DNA, the CDR3 is TGTGCCACCACTCCGGGACAGGGGTTCGCAGATACGCAGTATTTT. Translation: CATTPGQGFADTQYF.

The chain links TRBV12-3 or TRBV12-4 to TRBJ1-6; D is possibly TRBD1 (5 bases). The length of the CDR3 is 13 residues. The V end was cut by 6 bases, the J end by 6 bases, with 9 bases between. The CDR3: CASRRQFNSPLHF. The CDR3 nucleotides read TGTGCCAGCAGAAGACAGTTTAATTCACCCCTCCACTTT.

The table lists this clone with a few counts. CDR3 in amino acids: CASSVAPGQGGYGYTF. As DNA, the CDR3 is TGTGCCAGCAGCGTAGCCCCTGGACAGGGGGGCTATGGCTACACCTTC. The V gene is TRBV9, the J gene TRBJ1-2; 10 bases map to TRBD1. The length of the CDR3 is 16 residues. Germline V lookup: CDR1 SGDLS, CDR2 YYNGEE. With 0 bases clipped from V and 4 bases from J, the junction kept 6 bases outside the gene matches.

The genes are TRBV20-1 and TRBJ2-7; a weak D match, TRBD2 (5 bases). Looked up from germline, CDR1 is DFQATT and CDR2 is SNEGSKA (reference sequence). The CDR3 spans 13 residues. The germline V and J ends were trimmed by 3 bases and 5 bases, with 14 bases remaining between them. The CDR3 nucleotides read TGCAGTGCTAGTAGGACTTGGGCCCACGAGCAGTACTTC. It is translated as CSASRTWAHEQYF.

The count of this clone is one. The rearrangement uses TRBV28 and TRBJ1-6, with D perhaps TRBD1 (5 bases). Trimming took 8 bases from V and 7 from J, leaving 21 bases between them. The germline CDR1 and CDR2 sequences are MDHEN and SYDVKM. The CDR3 is 16 amino acids. The CDR3 is CASHRWGGDENSPLHF. DNA for the CDR3: TGTGCCAGCCACAGATGGGGAGGGGATGAAAATTCACCCCTCCACTTT.

This chain uses TRBV5-6 with TRBJ1-2; maybe TRBD1 (5 bases). Trimming removed 0 bases from V and 4 bases from J, with 10 bases in between. CDR3 size: 14 residues. Germline CDR1 and CDR2: SGHDT and YYEEEE. CDR3 sequence: CASSLDRSPYGYTF. The DNA for the CDR3 is TGTGCCAGCAGCTTGGACAGGAGTCCCTATGGCTACACCTTC. Looking up the rest from reference TRBV5-6 and TRBJ1-2 gives the full variable domain: DAGVTQSPTHLIKTRGQQVTLRCSPKSGHDTVSWYQQALGQGPQFIFQYYEEEERQRGNFPDRFSGHQFPNYSSELNVNALLLGDSALYLCASSLDRSPYGYTFGSGTRLTVV.

The rearrangement links TRBV24-1 to TRBJ2-7; the match to TRBD1 covers 7 bases. CDR3 length: 18 amino acids. The J segment lost 0 bases and the V segment lost 3 bases, leaving 13 bases of the junction unmatched. Germline-derived CDR1 and CDR2 are KGHDR and SFDVKD. CDR3 residues: CATSDDERRDSSSYEQYF. CDR3 in DNA: TGTGCCACCAGTGATGATGAACGCCGGGACAGCAGCTCCTACGAGCAGTACTTC.

This chain joins TRBV5-8 and TRBJ1-6; possibly TRBD1 for D (6 bases). V was trimmed by 2 bases and J by 10 bases, leaving 16 bases between them. The CDR3 runs 15 residues. Germline V gene sequence: CDR1 SGHTS, CDR2 YDEGEE. CDR3 loop: CASSFSTGRGSPLHF. The CDR3 region has the DNA TGTGCCAGCAGCTTTTCCACAGGGAGGGGGTCACCCCTCCACTTT.

The chain combines TRBV5-6 with TRBJ2-4, with 9 bases aligning to TRBD1. The CDR3 loop spans 16 amino acids. Looked up from germline, CDR1 is SGHDT and CDR2 is YYEEEE. Losses at the gene ends were 4 bases for V and 0 bases for J; bases not matched to a gene: 5. CDR3 sequence reads: CASSGTGTLAKNIQYF. For the CDR3, the DNA is TGTGCCAGCAGCGGGACAGGGACCCTAGCCAAAAACATTCAGTACTTC.

V is TRBV9 and J is TRBJ2-1; 8 nucleotides match TRBD1. With V trimmed by 3 bases and J by 9 bases, 11 bases remained unmatched. The CDR3 totals 15 residues. Germline values: CDR1 SGDLS, CDR2 YYNGEE. The DNA of the CDR3 is TGTGCCAGCAGCGGCTACAGGGGGGATAGGGCTGAGCAGTTCTTC. Protein sequence: CASSGYRGDRAEQFF.

The chain joins TRBV7-9 to TRBJ2-5; 8 bases match TRBD1. The V gene's germline CDR1 is SEHNR and CDR2 FQNEAQ (reference sequence). J was trimmed by 6 bases and V by 3 bases; bases with no gene match: 9. The CDR3 runs 15 residues. CDR3 in amino acids: CASSFGTGRGKTQYF. CDR3 in DNA: TGTGCCAGCAGCTTTGGGACAGGCCGAGGGAAGACCCAGTACTTC.

V and J are TRBV20-1 and TRBJ1-4, with D hard to call. The CDR3 has 11 residues. Germline assignment: CDR1 DFQATT and CDR2 SNEGSKA (reference sequence). Deletions cut 6 bases from V and 8 bases from J, with 10 bases between. CDR3 residues: CSAERGEKLFF. The CDR3 DNA reads TGCAGTGCCGAGCGGGGAGAAAAACTGTTTTTT.